This passage covers 26 T cell receptor beta chains from one sample sequenced in a study of memory CD4+ T cells and cytomegalovirus serostatus. The sort gate was single viable CD3+CD4+CD8-CD45RO+ cells for memory CD4+ T cells. Sequencing was performed with immunoSEQ multiplex PCR; in TCRdb, only in-frame clones are kept and a portion is missing. This sample carries under 85,000 clones, just under 80% of them seen once, and the ten largest clones take approximately 2.4%. The sample consisted of memory CD4+ T cells from blood. The receptor set was obtained from an adult in good health and CMV-seropositive.

The chain combines TRBV11-2 with TRBJ1-2; the match to TRBD1 covers 8 bases. CDR1 and CDR2 from the germline V gene are SGHAT and FQNNGV. The J segment lost 7 bases and the V segment lost 5 bases, leaving 12 bases of the junction unmatched. The CDR3 has 15 amino acids. CDR3 protein: CASSPEIDRGGGYTF. Here the CDR3 DNA reads TGTGCCAGCAGCCCCGAGATCGACAGGGGAGGTGGCTACACCTTC.

The chain uses TRBV18 and TRBJ2-2; D is unclear. V was trimmed by 4 bases and J by 3 bases, leaving 9 bases between them. The CDR3 extends over 14 amino acids. The V gene's germline CDR1 is KGHSH and CDR2 LQKENI. The CDR3 region has the DNA TGTGCCAGCTCACTGTCTGGGTACACCGGGGAGCTGTTTTTT. Residues: CASSLSGYTGELFF.

The chain employs TRBV28 and TRBJ2-3, with 8 bases lining up with TRBD2. CDR3 length: 17 amino acids. V dropped 3 bases and J dropped 2; count of bases not matched to a gene: 10. Germline CDR1 reads MDHEN; CDR2 reads SYDVKM. The CDR3 reads CASSFARGGGSTDTQYF. Here the CDR3 DNA reads TGTGCCAGCAGTTTTGCGAGAGGCGGGGGGTCCACAGATACGCAGTATTTT.

The chain combines TRBV2 with TRBJ1-3; no definite D call. Germline V CDR1 and CDR2: SNHLY, FYNNEI. The CDR3 is made up of 14 amino acids. The V end lost 6 bases, the J end lost 3 bases, and 12 bases lay between the germline ends. The CDR3 sequence: CASRGVPGGNTIYF. CDR3 DNA: TGTGCCAGCAGAGGCGTCCCGGGTGGAAACACCATATATTTT.

The rearrangement uses TRBV7-2 and TRBJ1-6; 9 bases line up with TRBD1. Germline CDR1 is SGHTA and CDR2 is FQGNSA. The CDR3 consists of 14 residues. The J segment lost 10 bases and the V segment lost 5 bases, leaving 6 bases of the junction unmatched. For the CDR3, the DNA is TGTGCCAGCAGCCAGGGACAGGGAGTGTCACCCCTCCACTTT. This sequence encodes CASSQGQGVSPLHF.

The chain carries TRBV11-3 and TRBJ2-5; tentatively, D is TRBD1 or TRBD2 (6 bases each). The ends were cut back, 5 bases at V and 1 base at J, with 20 bases in the middle. The germline gives CDR1 SGHNT, CDR2 YENEEA. This CDR3 is 17 amino acids long. CDR3 loop: CASSRGFDGGLQETQYF. The DNA of the CDR3 is TGTGCCAGCAGCAGGGGGTTCGACGGGGGCCTCCAAGAGACCCAGTACTTC.

The chain employs TRBV6-1 and TRBJ1-2; the D gene is possibly TRBD1 (6 bases). The germline CDR1 and CDR2 sequences are MNHNS and SASEGT. The CDR3 spans 13 residues. V was trimmed by 2 bases and J by 3 bases, leaving 7 bases between them. CDR3 bases: TGTGCCAGCAGTGAATCAGGGGACTATGGCTACACCTTC. Protein product: CASSESGDYGYTF.

V is TRBV19 and J is TRBJ2-3, with D perhaps assigned TRBD1 or TRBD2 (5 bases each). Trimming removed 3 bases at V and 6 bases at J, with 13 bases between. This CDR3 spans 14 amino acids. The germline CDR1 and CDR2 sequences are LNHDA and SQIVND (reference sequence). In nucleotides, the CDR3 is TGTGCCAGTAGTATTTCCCTCGGGACGGATACGCAGTATTTT. This translates into CASSISLGTDTQYF.

J is TRBJ2-7 and V is TRBV5-1; D gene unclear. Looked up from germline, CDR1 is SGHRS and CDR2 is YFSETQ. Trimming removed 2 bases at V and 6 bases at J, with 12 bases between. This CDR3 has 13 residues. The CDR3 sequence: CASSLMAASEQYF. CDR3 bases: TGCGCCAGCAGCTTAATGGCAGCCAGCGAGCAGTACTTC.

J is TRBJ2-3 and V is TRBV9; 8 bases line up with TRBD1. The J segment lost 4 bases and the V segment lost 0 bases, leaving 4 bases of the junction unmatched. CDR3 length: 15 residues. CDR1 and CDR2 from the germline V gene are SGDLS and YYNGEE. The CDR3 sequence: CASSVVDRAADTQYF. DNA for the CDR3: TGTGCCAGCAGCGTAGTGGACAGGGCAGCAGATACGCAGTATTTT.

The chain recombines TRBV25-1 with TRBJ2-7; 9 bases are a match to TRBD1. J lost 1 base, V lost 8 bases, and 18 bases had no gene match. The CDR3 extends over 18 amino acids. Per the germline V gene, CDR1 is MGHDK and CDR2 is SYGVNS. Here the CDR3 DNA reads TGTGCCAGCGTCGGCCCCCCTTGCCCGGGACAGGGATCCTACGAGCAGTACGTC. This translates into CASVGPPCPGQGSYEQYV.

The CDR3, as DNA: TGCGCCAGCAGTGCTGCCAGGGGGCAAGAGACCCAGTACTTC. It codes for CASSAARGQETQYF. The V gene is TRBV10-1, the J gene TRBJ2-5, with 7 bases aligning to TRBD1. The junction had 4 bases not matched to a gene; V was cut back by 4 bases and J by 2 bases. This CDR3 region has 14 residues. Germline V CDR1 and CDR2: WNHNN, SYGVQD (reference sequence).

The genes are TRBV28 and TRBJ1-2, with D possibly matching TRBD1 (6 bases). From germline, CDR1 is MDHEN and CDR2 SYDVKM. This CDR3 has 13 amino acids. The germline V and J ends were trimmed by 7 bases and 5 bases, with 14 bases remaining between them. The CDR3 loop reads CASNPGHSYGYTF. Written as DNA, the CDR3 is TGTGCCAGCAATCCGGGACACTCTTATGGCTACACCTTC.

The table lists this clone with a few counts. The genes are TRBV30 and TRBJ1-5; D might be TRBD1 (6 bases). V was trimmed by 4 bases and J by 2 bases, leaving 12 bases between them. The CDR3 contains 14 residues. CDR1 GTSNPN and CDR2 SVGIG come from the germline V gene (reference sequence). CDR3 loop: CAWKVPGGNQPQHF. CDR3 bases: TGTGCCTGGAAGGTTCCAGGGGGCAATCAGCCCCAGCATTTT.

V and J are TRBV7-2 and TRBJ1-5; 8 positions agree with TRBD1. Germline assignment: CDR1 SGHTA and CDR2 FQGNSA. The CDR3 length is 14 residues. Trimming removed 2 bases from V and 4 bases from J; junction bases left unmatched: 1. CDR3: CASSLRTGNQPQHF. The CDR3 DNA sequence: TGTGCCAGCAGCTTACGGACAGGGAATCAGCCCCAGCATTTT.

The rearrangement links TRBV30 to TRBJ1-1; no definite D call. This CDR3 has 14 residues. Germline lookup yields CDR1 GTSNPN and CDR2 SVGIG (reference sequence). With 3 bases removed from V and 0 bases from J, the gap between germline ends came to 11 bases. The CDR3 is CAWSRGSVNTEAFF. The CDR3 nucleotides read TGTGCCTGGAGCCGGGGTAGCGTGAACACTGAAGCTTTCTTT.

This clone has a single count. The V and J genes are TRBV19 and TRBJ2-3; maybe TRBD1 (6 bases). V was pared by 0 bases and J by 8 bases, with 15 bases between. The CDR3 totals 15 residues. The germline CDR1 and CDR2 sequences are LNHDA and SQIVND (reference sequence). CDR3 DNA sequence: TGTGCCAGTAGTATAGATAGGACGATAGGGGGTACGCAGTATTTT. Its protein is CASSIDRTIGGTQYF.

This chain uses TRBV28 with TRBJ2-7, with 7 positions matching TRBD1. CDR1 and CDR2 from the germline V gene are MDHEN and SYDVKM. The CDR3 loop spans 13 amino acids. J lost 2 bases, V lost 4 bases, and 2 bases had no gene match. The CDR3 reads CASSSGQTYEQYF. The CDR3 nucleotides read TGTGCCAGCAGTTCGGGACAGACCTACGAGCAGTACTTC. Complete variable domain (other parts from reference TRBV28 and TRBJ2-7): DVKVTQSSRYLVKRTGEKVFLECVQDMDHENMFWYRQDPGLGLRLIYFSYDVKMKEKGDIPEGYSVSREKKERFSLILESASTNQTSMYLCASSSGQTYEQYFGPGTRLTVT.

This clone appeared a few times. The chain couples TRBV25-1 to TRBJ2-3; the D is unclear. Germline-derived CDR1 and CDR2 are MGHDK and SYGVNS. The CDR3 runs to 14 residues. The V and J ends lost 5 bases and 0 bases respectively, with 9 bases between them. The CDR3 DNA sequence: TGTGCCAGCAGTAGCAGAATAAGCACAGATACGCAGTATTTT. This gives the protein CASSSRISTDTQYF.

The genes are TRBV11-2 and TRBJ1-4, with 8 nucleotides matching TRBD1. There are 15 residues in the CDR3. Germline V lookup: CDR1 SGHAT, CDR2 FQNNGV. V was clipped by 4 bases and J by 8 bases; unmatched bases: 9. CDR3 bases: TGTGCCAGCAGCTCTCAGGACAGGGTTGGAGAAAAACTGTTTTTT. Residues: CASSSQDRVGEKLFF.

J is TRBJ1-4 and V is TRBV19, with D uncertain. CDR1 is LNHDA, CDR2 SQIVND, per germline (reference sequence). Deletions cut 3 bases from V and 4 bases from J, with 6 bases between. The CDR3 covers 13 residues. CDR3 DNA: TGTGCCAGTAGTATGGGAGTTAATGAAAAACTGTTTTTT. Translation: CASSMGVNEKLFF.

The CDR3 DNA reads as TGTGCCAGCAGTCCCCGGGACAGGGTGACAGATACGCAGTATTTT. Encoded protein: CASSPRDRVTDTQYF. The chain recombines TRBV5-8 with TRBJ2-3, with 9 bases fitting TRBD1. The CDR3 consists of 15 residues. CDR1 and CDR2 (germline): SGHTS, YDEGEE. V was clipped by 5 bases and J by 3 bases; unmatched bases: 7.

The gene calls are TRBV9 and TRBJ1-3; tentative D call: TRBD1 (6 bases). The V end lost 4 bases, the J end lost 7 bases, and 15 bases lay between the germline ends. This CDR3 is built from 14 residues. The germline gives CDR1 SGDLS, CDR2 YYNGEE. The CDR3 protein is CASSPTLTGNTIYF. In DNA, the CDR3 is TGTGCCAGCAGCCCTACCCTAACAGGGAACACCATATATTTT.

This rearrangement joins TRBV7-9 to TRBJ1-4; possible D gene TRBD1, 6 bases. The ends were cut back, 4 bases at V and 4 bases at J, with 13 bases in the middle. Germline assignment: CDR1 SEHNR and CDR2 FQNEAQ (reference sequence). The CDR3 has 15 residues. The CDR3 is CASSSGQQLNEKLFF. CDR3 sequence (DNA): TGTGCCAGCAGCTCAGGACAGCAACTTAATGAAAAACTGTTTTTT.

A single count supports this clone. The same CDR3 arises from other DNA sequences in this sample as well. The chain has TRBV7-2 and TRBJ2-6, with 13 nucleotides matching TRBD2. Germline CDR1 and CDR2: SGHTA and FQGNSA. Germline trimming cut 1 base from V and 2 bases from J; bases unmatched to any gene: 2. The CDR3 consists of 18 residues. CDR3 nucleotide sequence: TGTGCCAGCAGCTTAGTACTAGCGGGGGGGACTGGGGCCAACGTCCTGACTTTC. Translation gives CASSLVLAGGTGANVLTF.

The V gene is TRBV4-1, the J gene TRBJ2-3; D may be TRBD2 (7 bases). V shed 6 bases and J shed 4 bases, with 11 bases lying between them. The germline gives CDR1 MGHRA, CDR2 YSYEKL. CDR3 length: 13 residues. CDR3: CASSQGRADTQYF. In DNA form, the CDR3 reads TGCGCCAGCAGTCAGGGGAGGGCAGATACGCAGTATTTT.